Listed here are 14 T cell receptor beta chains from one sample, sequenced in a study of Ad26.COV2.S vaccination and SARS-CoV-2 variants. The data were produced by immunoSEQ multiplex PCR, yet TCRdb's version contains in-frame clones alone and is incomplete. Altogether around 300,000 clones are present, roughly 90% being singletons, with the ten largest covering around 6.6%. The treatment is: over 15 received Ad26.COV2.S at low or high dose, single or two shots; about five received placebo; per-sample allocation not given. Day 63 following the first vaccine or placebo injection was when the samples were taken. The starting material was peripheral blood, obtained in a trial of Ad26.COV2.S vaccine versus placebo. The source of these receptors is a person between 18 and 65 years old who received the Ad26.COV2.S COVID-19 vaccine or a placebo.

The chain uses TRBV19 and TRBJ1-5; D might be TRBD1 (6 bases). The CDR3 runs 14 residues. Trimming removed 6 bases at V and 5 bases at J, with 14 bases between. Germline V CDR1 and CDR2: LNHDA, SQIVND (reference sequence). DNA of the CDR3: TGTGCCAGTAGCCAGCTTCAGGGGTATCAGCCCCAGCATTTT. Protein sequence: CASSQLQGYQPQHF. The variable domain in full, completed from reference TRBV19 and TRBJ1-5, reads DGGITQSPKYLFRKEGQNVTLSCEQNLNHDAMYWYRQDPGQGLRLIYYSQIVNDFQKGDIAEGYSVSREKKESFPLTVTSAQKNPTAFYLCASSQLQGYQPQHFGDGTRLSIL.

The J gene is TRBJ2-3, the V gene TRBV5-1; TRBD1 is a possible D gene (6 bases). The CDR3 covers 17 residues. Trimming took off 2 bases at V and 0 bases at J, with 16 bases between the two ends. Germline V lookup: CDR1 SGHRS, CDR2 YFSETQ. In DNA form, the CDR3 reads TGCGCCAGCAGCTTATCCCAGGGGCTCGGAAGCACAGATACGCAGTATTTT. This codes for CASSLSQGLGSTDTQYF.

The rearrangement links TRBV7-9 to TRBJ1-5; D is undetermined. The V end was cut by 0 bases, the J end by 5 bases, with 8 bases between. This CDR3 contains 14 residues. Germline CDR1 reads SEHNR; CDR2 reads FQNEAQ (reference sequence). The CDR3: CASSLARGDQPQHF. DNA of the CDR3: TGTGCCAGCAGCTTAGCGCGCGGGGATCAGCCCCAGCATTTT.

The chain has TRBV6-6 and TRBJ2-1; D is possibly TRBD1 (5 bases). Trimming removed 6 bases at V and 3 bases at J, with 12 bases between. The germline V gene has CDR1 MNHNY and CDR2 SVGAGI (reference sequence). The CDR3 extends over 14 amino acids. The CDR3 DNA sequence: TGTGCCAGCAGCCCGGACACGAGCTACAATGAGCAGTTCTTC. This encodes CASSPDTSYNEQFF.

The gene calls are TRBV5-1 and TRBJ1-3, with 10 bases fitting TRBD1. Per the germline V gene, CDR1 is SGHRS and CDR2 is YFSETQ. The CDR3 spans 16 residues. V lost 0 bases to trimming and J lost 4 bases; unmatched junction nucleotides: 4. The CDR3 protein is CASSLGQGALGNTIYF. CDR3 coding DNA: TGCGCCAGCAGCTTGGGACAGGGGGCGTTAGGAAACACCATATATTTT.

The rearrangement links TRBV28 to TRBJ2-2; D may correspond to TRBD1 or TRBD2 (5 bases each). CDR3 size: 16 residues. Germline-derived CDR1 and CDR2 are MDHEN and SYDVKM. V dropped 6 bases and J dropped 6 bases, with 20 bases sitting between them. The CDR3 coding sequence is TGTGCCAGCAGCCAACGCTTGGGGCTAGCCCCCGGGGAGCTGTTTTTT. Its protein is CASSQRLGLAPGELFF.

The chain is built from TRBV30 and TRBJ2-3; 7 bases are a match to TRBD1. Trimming removed 3 bases from V and 5 bases from J; junction bases left unmatched: 5. This CDR3 has 13 amino acids. Germline V gene lookup returns CDR1 GTSNPN and CDR2 SVGIG (reference sequence). The CDR3 sequence is CAWRATGIDTQYF. The CDR3 coding sequence is TGTGCCTGGAGAGCGACAGGGATAGATACGCAGTATTTT.

This chain joins TRBV18 and TRBJ2-3; D remains unclear. This CDR3 spans 14 amino acids. V lost 0 bases, J lost 2 bases, and 6 bases lay in between. Germline assignment: CDR1 KGHSH and CDR2 LQKENI. The CDR3 region is CASSPPGPTDTQYF. The CDR3, as DNA: TGTGCCAGCTCACCACCGGGTCCCACAGATACGCAGTATTTT. The full variable domain, rest sourced from reference TRBV18 and TRBJ2-3, is NAGVMQNPRHLVRRRGQEARLRCSPMKGHSHVYWYRQLPEEGLKFMVYLQKENIIDESGMPKERFSAEFPKEGPSILRIQQVVRGDSAAYFCASSPPGPTDTQYFGPGTRLTVL.

The chain employs TRBV28 and TRBJ2-3; weak D call: TRBD2 (6 bases). CDR1 and CDR2 (germline): MDHEN, SYDVKM. Trimming removed 6 bases at V and 1 base at J, with 17 bases between. This CDR3 spans 16 amino acids. The CDR3 region is CASRGDTGLGTDTQYF. Here the CDR3 DNA reads TGTGCCAGCAGGGGCGACACGGGACTGGGCACAGATACGCAGTATTTT.

The CDR3 region is CSASEAVAHEKLFF. The CDR3 nucleotides are TGCAGTGCTAGTGAGGCAGTGGCCCATGAAAAACTGTTTTTT. The rearrangement links TRBV20-1 to TRBJ1-4; no clear D gene. V shed 3 bases and J shed 6 bases, with 14 bases lying between them. CDR1 is DFQATT, CDR2 SNEGSKA, per germline (reference sequence). This CDR3 has 14 residues.

This rearrangement joins TRBV11-2 to TRBJ1-2; D call uncertain. CDR3 size: 13 residues. Trimming left V 1 base short and J 2 bases short, with 5 bases between. CDR1 and CDR2 (germline): SGHAT, FQNNGV. The CDR3 region has the DNA TGTGCCAGCAGCTTAGGGTCGAACTATGGCTACACCTTC. Residues: CASSLGSNYGYTF.

About this clone: The identical CDR3 is also encoded by other nucleotide sequences in the sample. The gene calls are TRBV29-1 and TRBJ2-3; 9 nucleotides agree with TRBD2. The V gene end was trimmed by 0 bases and the J gene end by 0 bases; junction bases not matched to a gene: 4. The CDR3 sequence is 16 residues long. CDR1 is SQVTM, CDR2 ANQGSEA, per germline. CDR3 in DNA: TGCAGCGTTGAAGATCGCCTAGCGGGGAGCACAGATACGCAGTATTTT. It specifies CSVEDRLAGSTDTQYF.

This clone was observed a single time. This rearrangement joins TRBV30 to TRBJ1-1; D unresolved. Between the trimmed V and J ends, which lost 3 bases and 7 bases, there was a span of 18 bases. The CDR3 contains 14 residues. The germline V gene has CDR1 GTSNPN and CDR2 SVGIG (reference sequence). CDR3 loop: CAWSAGMVGGEAFF. The DNA of the CDR3 is TGTGCCTGGAGCGCCGGGATGGTCGGCGGTGAAGCTTTCTTT.

V gene TRBV27 combines with J gene TRBJ2-1; TRBD2 is a possible D gene (6 bases). CDR1 is MNHEY, CDR2 SMNVEV, per germline (reference sequence). The germline V and J ends were trimmed by 4 bases and 7 bases, with 17 bases remaining between them. This CDR3 region has 15 residues. The CDR3 nucleotides read TGTGCCAGCAGTTCCCGGGACGGTGGGAGGAATGAGCAGTTCTTC. It encodes CASSSRDGGRNEQFF.